This TCR beta chain was sequenced for a study of shared clonotypes between healthy human individuals (TCRdb year 2020). Background for the entire study: A couple of women and a few men aged 18 to 49 years were included in the cohort. For each donor, three plates each were used for CD4 naive and CD4 memory, two plates were used for CD8 naive, and one plate was used for CD8 memory. Blood TCR repertoires of four to six healthy adults were deeply sequenced to estimate repertoire size and the extent of clonotype sharing between individuals. To increase sequencing depth and limit assay-specific biases, TCR repertoire library preparation and sequencing were carried out by different laboratories using diverse techniques. Per donor, leukapheresis produced somewhere between about 0.9 and 9.5 billion PBMCs. Study-wide conclusions, independent of this receptor: Compared with non-shared clonotypes, clonotypes shared by all four sorted-subset donors had higher generation probabilities. Sampling was restricted to blood, and TCR repertoires in tissues likely differ from the TCR repertoires found in blood. Larger estimated clonotype richness was generally found for naive subsets than for memory subsets. Rarefaction of sorted-subset datasets indicated incomplete sequencing despite the large sequencing depth. Based on pairwise subsampling, the degree of clonotype sharing among donors was expected to be affected by sequencing depth. Across a handful of donors, approximately 4.9% of naive CD4, more than 3% of naive CD8, roughly 2.3% of memory CD4, and approximately 0.42% of memory CD8 clonotypes were shared. Because the study included a small number of donors, the genetic and exposure-history diversity represented was limited.

The donors were healthy, HIV-negative adults with no recently reported acute infections or vaccinations. All donors were Caucasian adults living in Nashville, Tennessee, USA. CD4+ T cells were enriched by magnetic negative selection; naive cells were then positively selected on CD45RA, and the negative fraction formed the memory subset. Blood was collected by leukapheresis, and PBMCs were isolated by Ficoll-Histopaque density gradient centrifugation and then cryopreserved in liquid nitrogen vapor phase. Purity and quantity of every magnetically sorted T cell population were checked by analytical flow cytometry. Genomic DNA was isolated from every sorted fraction and measured by UV absorbance on a Nanodrop 2000c. Reading the germline V gene (reference sequence) gives CDR1 MNHNY and CDR2 SVGAGI. The CDR3 contains 13 residues, cysteine and phenylalanine counted. The only DNA kept is the CDR3, 39 bases in frame from the first base. The germline ends are 9 bases apart after V is trimmed by 5 bases and J by 2 bases.

Using the deep immunoSEQ assay, TCR CDR3 regions were amplified from genomic DNA by multiplex PCR. For each cell subset, the extracted genomic DNA was distributed evenly across all wells of several immunoSEQ 96-well plates, and each plate served as one replicate. For sorted subsets, roughly 0.2 ug genomic DNA, equal to 30,000 to 35,000 T cell genomes, was loaded into each replicate PCR. Purified libraries were quantified with a Qubit 3.0 fluorometer, sized on a Bioanalyzer 2100, and re-quantified with the KAPA Library Quantification kit. Each immunoSEQ 96-well plate was sequenced on its own single-read 150-cycle Illumina NextSeq 550 flow cell. The original pipeline was this. Because only junctional sequences without quality scores were contained in the immunoSEQ output, filtering matching that applied to full-length reads could not be performed. Sequences were annotated with PyIR, a Python wrapper for IgBLAST v1.9, and V/J genes and CDR3 were assigned using IMGT germline references. Reads were removed for weak V/J assignments (E-value above 1e-6), missing CDR3, stop codons, out-of-frame junctions, or ambiguous translated residues. V3J clonotypes were defined as sequences sharing the same inferred V gene, J gene, and CDR3 amino acid sequence. The percentage overlap between two repertoires was calculated by dividing the number of shared unique clonotypes by the size of the smaller repertoire. Repertoire richness was assessed with RTK rarefaction, the Chao1 estimator, and Recon v2.1 estimates of unobserved clonotypes. OLGA was used to compute generation probabilities for all TCRbeta clonotypes that the gDNA method yielded from a handful of donors. The source is immuneACCESS, and TCRdb retained only in-frame sequences with V and J called. Part of the clones is not carried over; for the studies checked, unresolved V genes explain less than half of this, and the remainder is unexplained. From that table come the V and J calls and clone size; the DNA was used to work out D and trimming. Recorded for this sample are just under 350,000 clones; around 70% of them occurred a single time. The top ten hold roughly a tenth of the sample.

This clone has just a few counts. Which antigen it targets is not known. Base qualities are not provided; no much larger clone lies one nucleotide away. The sequence links TRBV6-6 to TRBJ1-2; too little of a D gene remains to name it. The clonotype comes from a man aged 30 to 39 in good health. Sequenced: memory CD4+ T cells sorted from blood. The intended sense of this specimen's cell subset or site label: CD45RA-negative fraction. The sequenced DNA is TGTGCCAGCAGTATCGACCCAAACTATGGCTACACCTTC. Its translation is CASSIDPNYGYTF.